This TCR beta chain was documented in a study of cytomegalovirus exposure and HLA in healthy donors. Study outcomes and limitations: A further, later analysis showed that HLA-associated TCR beta chains (compared with equally common others) were more clonally expanded. Later analysis identified 16,951 TCR beta sequences associated with HLA alleles, using a false discovery rate threshold of 0.05.

As concerns this clone: Its antigen is not identified.

These donors counted as nominally healthy when sampled, but unrecorded immune exposures were likely. In the PCR, 60 Vbeta and 13 Jbeta primers were used. Sequencing was performed with immunoSEQ multiplex PCR; in TCRdb, only in-frame clones are kept and a portion is missing. Of roughly 150,000 clones listed, under 70% were seen once; the top ten hold under 11%. The material sequenced was PBMCs. This TCR was sampled from a man younger than 45 in good health and CMV-seropositive.

As DNA, the CDR3 is TGTGCTAGTTGCCGGAGTGGGGGGAATTCACCCCTCCACTTT. Translated: CASCRSGGNSPLHF. The J gene is TRBJ1-6, the V gene TRBV12-5; D possibly corresponds to TRBD1 (5 bases). The CDR3 sequence is 14 residues long. V dropped 8 bases and J dropped 7 bases, with 15 bases sitting between them. Per the germline V gene, CDR1 is LGHNT and CDR2 is FRNRAP.